This TCR beta chain was captured by sequencing in a study of shared clonotypes between healthy human individuals. General observations from the study: In contrast to clonotypes shared by all four donors, non-shared clonotypes had lower generation probabilities. An expected dependence of interdonor clonotype sharing on sequencing depth was noted.

Replicate PCRs run on sorted subsets employed approximately 0.2 ug DNA, approximately 30,000 T cell genomes. Profiling relied on immunoSEQ multiplex PCR, and the TCRdb table lists in-frame clones only, not all of them. The data show around 2.1 million clones, more than 90% seen once. In the case of this clone: Its specificity is unknown.

This CDR3 has 15 amino acids. In germline, CDR1 is LNHNV, CDR2 YYDKDF (reference sequence). Trimming cost V 1 base and J 2 bases, with 11 bases left between them. This chain links TRBV15 with TRBJ2-5, with D possibly called TRBD1 or TRBD2 (6 bases each). Input material: naive CD4+ T cells sorted from blood. Indicated subset: CD45RA+ positively selected. The sequence was collected from a man aged 18 to 35 in good health. As DNA, the CDR3 is TGTGCCACCAGCAGAGGGGGCGGGACACAAGAGACCCAGTACTTC. Translating it yields CATSRGGGTQETQYF.